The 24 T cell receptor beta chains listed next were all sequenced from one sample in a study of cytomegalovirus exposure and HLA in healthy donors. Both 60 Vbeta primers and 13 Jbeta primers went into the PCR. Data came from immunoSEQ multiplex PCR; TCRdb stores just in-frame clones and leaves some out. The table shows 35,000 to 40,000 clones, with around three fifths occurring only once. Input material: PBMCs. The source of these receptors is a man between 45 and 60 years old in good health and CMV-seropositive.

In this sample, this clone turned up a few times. The CDR3 coding sequence is TGTGCCAGTGGAGGCGGAGCAACTAATGAAAAACTGTTTTTT. It yields the protein CASGGGATNEKLFF. The J gene is TRBJ1-4, the V gene TRBV19; D call uncertain. Germline CDR1 and CDR2: LNHDA and SQIVND (reference sequence). CDR3 length equals 14 residues. V lost 8 bases and J 0 bases, leaving 10 bases between the germline ends. The whole variable domain, filled in from reference TRBV19 and TRBJ1-4, reads DGGITQSPKYLFRKEGQNVTLSCEQNLNHDAMYWYRQDPGQGLRLIYYSQIVNDFQKGDIAEGYSVSREKKESFPLTVTSAQKNPTAFYLCASGGGATNEKLFFGSGTQLSVL.

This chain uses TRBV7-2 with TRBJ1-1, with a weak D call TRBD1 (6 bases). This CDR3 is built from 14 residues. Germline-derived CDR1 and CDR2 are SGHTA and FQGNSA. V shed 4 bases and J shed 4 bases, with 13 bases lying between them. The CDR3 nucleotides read TGTGCCAGCAGCTCCTTGGGGGGGCGCACTGAAGCTTTCTTT. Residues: CASSSLGGRTEAFF.

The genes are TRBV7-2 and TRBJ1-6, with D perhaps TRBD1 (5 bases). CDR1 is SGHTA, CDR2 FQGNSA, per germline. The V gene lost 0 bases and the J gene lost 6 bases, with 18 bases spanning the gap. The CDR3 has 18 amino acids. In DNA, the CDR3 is TGTGCCAGCAGCTTAGCGCGGGGACGGACGTTGTTTAATTCACCCCTCCACTTT. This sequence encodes CASSLARGRTLFNSPLHF.

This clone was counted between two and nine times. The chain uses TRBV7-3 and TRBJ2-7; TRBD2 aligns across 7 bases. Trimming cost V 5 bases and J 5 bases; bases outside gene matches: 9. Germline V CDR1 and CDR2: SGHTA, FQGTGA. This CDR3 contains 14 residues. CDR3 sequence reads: CASSRLAYGNEQYF. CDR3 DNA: TGTGCCAGCAGCCGACTAGCTTATGGCAACGAGCAGTACTTC. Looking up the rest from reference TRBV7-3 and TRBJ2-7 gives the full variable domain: GAGVSQTPSNKVTEKGKYVELRCDPISGHTALYWYRQSLGQGPEFLIYFQGTGAADDSGLPNDRFFAVRPEGSVSTLKIQRTERGDSAVYLCASSRLAYGNEQYFGPGTRLTVT.

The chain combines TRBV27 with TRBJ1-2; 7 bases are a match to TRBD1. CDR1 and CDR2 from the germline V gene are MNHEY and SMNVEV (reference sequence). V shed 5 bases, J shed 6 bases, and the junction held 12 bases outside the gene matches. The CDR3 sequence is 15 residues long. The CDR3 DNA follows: TGTGCCAGCAGTCCCCGACAGGGCCTAAGGGATGGCTACACCTTC. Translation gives CASSPRQGLRDGYTF.

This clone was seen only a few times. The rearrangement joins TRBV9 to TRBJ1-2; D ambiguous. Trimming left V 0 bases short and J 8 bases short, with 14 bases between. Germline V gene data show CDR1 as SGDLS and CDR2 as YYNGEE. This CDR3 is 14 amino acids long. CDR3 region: CASSVEVGSRGYTF. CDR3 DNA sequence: TGTGCCAGCAGCGTAGAAGTGGGCTCTCGGGGCTACACCTTC.

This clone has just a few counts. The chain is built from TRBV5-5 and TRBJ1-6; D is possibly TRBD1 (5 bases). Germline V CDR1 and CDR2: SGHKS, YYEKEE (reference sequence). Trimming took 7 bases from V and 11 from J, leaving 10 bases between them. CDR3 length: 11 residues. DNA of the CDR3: TGTGCCAGCCTAATGGGGCCACCCCTCCACTTT. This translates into CASLMGPPLHF.

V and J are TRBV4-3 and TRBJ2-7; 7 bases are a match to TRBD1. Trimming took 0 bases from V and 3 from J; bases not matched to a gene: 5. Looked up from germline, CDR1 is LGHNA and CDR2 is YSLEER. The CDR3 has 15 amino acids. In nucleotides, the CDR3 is TGCGCCAGCAGCCAAGAACAGGGGAGATTCTACGAGCAGTACTTC. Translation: CASSQEQGRFYEQYF.

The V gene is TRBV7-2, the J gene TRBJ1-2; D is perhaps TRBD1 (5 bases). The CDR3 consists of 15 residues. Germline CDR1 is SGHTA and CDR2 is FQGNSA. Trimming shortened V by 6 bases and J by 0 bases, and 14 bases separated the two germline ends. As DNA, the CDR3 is TGTGCCAGCAGTAACCAGGGAATAGCTAACTATGGCTACACCTTC. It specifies CASSNQGIANYGYTF.

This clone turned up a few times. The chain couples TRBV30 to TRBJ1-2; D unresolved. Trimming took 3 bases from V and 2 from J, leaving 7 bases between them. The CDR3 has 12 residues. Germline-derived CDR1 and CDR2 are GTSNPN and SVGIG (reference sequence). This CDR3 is CAWSVQNYGYTF. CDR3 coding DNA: TGTGCCTGGAGCGTACAGAACTATGGCTACACCTTC.

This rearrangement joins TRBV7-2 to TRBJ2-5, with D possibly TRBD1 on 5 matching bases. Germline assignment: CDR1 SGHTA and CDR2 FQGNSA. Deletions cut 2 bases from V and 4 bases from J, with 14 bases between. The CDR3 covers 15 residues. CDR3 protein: CASSLLGHRTETQYF. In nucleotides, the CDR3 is TGTGCCAGCAGCTTATTGGGCCACAGGACAGAGACCCAGTACTTC.

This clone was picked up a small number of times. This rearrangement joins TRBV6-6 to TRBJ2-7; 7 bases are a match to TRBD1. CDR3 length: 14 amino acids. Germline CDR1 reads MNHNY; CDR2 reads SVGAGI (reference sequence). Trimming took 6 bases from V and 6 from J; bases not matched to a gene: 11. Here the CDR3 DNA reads TGTGCCAGCAGGATACAGGGGTCGACCTCCGAGCAGTACTTC. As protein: CASRIQGSTSEQYF.

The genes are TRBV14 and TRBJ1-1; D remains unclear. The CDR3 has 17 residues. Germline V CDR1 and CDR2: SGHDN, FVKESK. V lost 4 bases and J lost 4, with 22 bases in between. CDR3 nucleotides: TGTGCCAGCAGCCTCCTCCCAGCAGGAATGGGCTTCACTGAAGCTTTCTTT. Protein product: CASSLLPAGMGFTEAFF.

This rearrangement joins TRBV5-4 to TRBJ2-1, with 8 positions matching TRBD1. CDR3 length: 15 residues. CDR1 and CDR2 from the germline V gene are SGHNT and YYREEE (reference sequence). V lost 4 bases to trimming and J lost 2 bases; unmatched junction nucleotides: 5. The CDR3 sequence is CASSKRDRTYNEQFF. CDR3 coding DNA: TGTGCCAGCAGCAAACGGGACAGGACCTACAATGAGCAGTTCTTC.

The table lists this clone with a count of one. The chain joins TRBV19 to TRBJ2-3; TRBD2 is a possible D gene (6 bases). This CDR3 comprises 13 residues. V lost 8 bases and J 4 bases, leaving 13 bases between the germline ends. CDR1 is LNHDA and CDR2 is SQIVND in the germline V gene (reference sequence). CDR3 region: CASRGWDADTQYF. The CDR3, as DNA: TGTGCCAGTCGGGGGTGGGATGCAGATACGCAGTATTTT.

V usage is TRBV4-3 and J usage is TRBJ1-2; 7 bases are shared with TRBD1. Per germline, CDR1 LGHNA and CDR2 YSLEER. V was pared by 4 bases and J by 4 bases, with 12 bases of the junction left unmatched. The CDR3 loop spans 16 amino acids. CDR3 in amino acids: CASSRGRGEVSYGYTF. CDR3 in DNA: TGCGCCAGCAGCCGGGGCAGGGGGGAGGTTAGCTATGGCTACACCTTC.

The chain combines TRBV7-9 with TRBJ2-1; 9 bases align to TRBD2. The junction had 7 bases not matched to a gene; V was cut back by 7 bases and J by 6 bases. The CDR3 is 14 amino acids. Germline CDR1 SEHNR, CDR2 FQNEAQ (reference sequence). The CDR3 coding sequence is TGTGCCAGCATCCGACTAGCGGTTTCCAATGAGCAGTTCTTC. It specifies CASIRLAVSNEQFF.

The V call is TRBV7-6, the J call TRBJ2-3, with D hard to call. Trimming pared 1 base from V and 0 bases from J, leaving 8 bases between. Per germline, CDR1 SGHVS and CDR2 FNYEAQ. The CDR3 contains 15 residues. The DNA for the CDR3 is TGTGCCAGCAGCTTAGATATGAGTAGCACAGATACGCAGTATTTT. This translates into CASSLDMSSTDTQYF. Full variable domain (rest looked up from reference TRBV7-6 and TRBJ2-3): GAGVSQSPRYKVTKRGQDVALRCDPISGHVSLYWYRQALGQGPEFLTYFNYEAQQDKSGLPNDRFSAERPEGSISTLTIQRTEQRDSAMYRCASSLDMSSTDTQYFGPGTRLTVL.

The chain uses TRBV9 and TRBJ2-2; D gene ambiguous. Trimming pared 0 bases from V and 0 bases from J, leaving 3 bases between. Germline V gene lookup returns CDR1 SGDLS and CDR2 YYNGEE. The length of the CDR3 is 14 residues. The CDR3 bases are TGTGCCAGCAGCGTAGACTCGAACACCGGGGAGCTGTTTTTT. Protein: CASSVDSNTGELFF.

The CDR3 coding sequence is TGTGCCAGCAGTTCCATACCGGGGGAATCTGAAGCTTTCTTT. It yields the protein CASSSIPGESEAFF. The J gene is TRBJ1-1, the V gene TRBV28; a weak D match, TRBD1 (5 bases). Trimming left V 4 bases short and J 6 bases short, with 15 bases between. CDR1 and CDR2 from the germline V gene are MDHEN and SYDVKM. This CDR3 contains 14 residues.

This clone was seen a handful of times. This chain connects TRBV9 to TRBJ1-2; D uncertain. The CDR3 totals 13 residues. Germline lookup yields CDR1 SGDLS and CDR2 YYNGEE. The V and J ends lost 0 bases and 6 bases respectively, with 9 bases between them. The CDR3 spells CASSVVGRDGYTF. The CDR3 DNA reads TGTGCCAGCAGCGTAGTTGGGCGAGATGGCTACACCTTC.

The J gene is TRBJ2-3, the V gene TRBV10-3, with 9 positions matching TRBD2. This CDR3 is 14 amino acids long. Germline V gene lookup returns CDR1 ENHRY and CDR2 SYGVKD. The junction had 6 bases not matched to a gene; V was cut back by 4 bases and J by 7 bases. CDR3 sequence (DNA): TGTGCCATCAGTGGGGCGGGGGGGCCCAATACGCAGTATTTT. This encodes CAISGAGGPNTQYF.

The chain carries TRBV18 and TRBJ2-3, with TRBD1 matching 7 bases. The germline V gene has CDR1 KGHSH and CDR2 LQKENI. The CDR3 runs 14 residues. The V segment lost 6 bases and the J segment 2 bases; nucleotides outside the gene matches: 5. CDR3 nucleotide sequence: TGTGCCAGCTCCGAAGGACAGGACACAGATACGCAGTATTTT. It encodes CASSEGQDTDTQYF.

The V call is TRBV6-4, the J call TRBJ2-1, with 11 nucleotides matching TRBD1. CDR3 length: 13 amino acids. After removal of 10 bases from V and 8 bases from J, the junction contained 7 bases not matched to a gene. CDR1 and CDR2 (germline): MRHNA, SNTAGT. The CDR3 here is CAKSGQGGHEQFF. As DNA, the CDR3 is TGTGCCAAATCGGGACAGGGGGGTCATGAGCAGTTCTTC.